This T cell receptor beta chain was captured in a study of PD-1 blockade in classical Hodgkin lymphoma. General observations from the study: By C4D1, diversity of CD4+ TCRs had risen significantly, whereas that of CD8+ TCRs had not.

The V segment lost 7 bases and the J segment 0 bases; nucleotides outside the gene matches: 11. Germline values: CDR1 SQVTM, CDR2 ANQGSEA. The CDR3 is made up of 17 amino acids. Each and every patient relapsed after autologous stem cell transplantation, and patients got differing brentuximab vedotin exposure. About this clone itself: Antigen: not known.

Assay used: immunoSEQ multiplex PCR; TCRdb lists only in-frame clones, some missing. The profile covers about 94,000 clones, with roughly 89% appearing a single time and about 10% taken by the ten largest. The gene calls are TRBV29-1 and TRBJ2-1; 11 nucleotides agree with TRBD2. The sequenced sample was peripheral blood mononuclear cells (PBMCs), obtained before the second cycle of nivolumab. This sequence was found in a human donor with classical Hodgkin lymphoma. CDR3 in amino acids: CSGAGTSGRGSYNEQFF. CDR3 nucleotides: TGCAGCGGTGCCGGGACTAGCGGAAGAGGCTCCTACAATGAGCAGTTCTTC.